Sequencing of this T cell receptor (beta chain) was carried out in a study of blood T cell repertoires in COVID-19. It was within 2 weeks before study entry that exposed participants met a COVID-19 case. The CDR3 length is 13 residues. Per the germline V gene, CDR1 is SQVTM and CDR2 is ANQGSEA. Trimming removed 7 bases from V and 3 bases from J, with 15 bases in between. Method: immunoSEQ multiplex PCR; TCRdb's copy keeps in-frame clones and lacks some. The sample carries 150,000 to 200,000 clones, approximately 80% recorded once. The TCR sequence derives from a man aged 55 to 70 who had been exposed to COVID-19. Source material: PBMCs or T cells enriched from blood (not recorded which). This chain connects TRBV29-1 to TRBJ1-1; perhaps TRBD1 as D (6 bases). The CDR3 loop is CSAWGTGHTEAFF. The CDR3 DNA reads TGCAGCGCCTGGGGTACAGGGCACACTGAAGCTTTCTTT. The complete variable domain, with remaining parts taken from reference TRBV29-1 and TRBJ1-1, reads SAVISQKPSRDICQRGTSLTIQCQVDSQVTMMFWYRQQPGQSLTLIATANQGSEATYESGFVIDKFPISRPNLTFSTLTVSNMSPEDSSIYLCSAWGTGHTEAFFGQGTRLTVV.